Below, 10 T cell receptor beta chains from the same sample are listed, as sequenced in a study of neoadjuvant anti-PD-1 for oral cavity cancer. Assay used: immunoSEQ multiplex PCR; TCRdb lists only in-frame clones, some missing. The sample holds fewer than 40,000 clones, approximately 87% seen once. The specimen comprised PBMCs, sampled before nivolumab (anti-PD-1) treatment. The source of these receptors is a person aged 35 to 85 with oral cavity squamous cell carcinoma.

This sequence joins TRBV19 and TRBJ1-1, with unresolved D. Trimming removed 5 bases at V and 2 bases at J, with 9 bases between. The CDR3 is made up of 13 amino acids. Germline V gene lookup returns CDR1 LNHDA and CDR2 SQIVND (reference sequence). CDR3 sequence: CASSVSVNTEAFF. The CDR3 nucleotides read TGTGCCAGTAGTGTGTCAGTAAACACTGAAGCTTTCTTT. The variable domain in full, with the rest retrieved from reference TRBV19 and TRBJ1-1, is DGGITQSPKYLFRKEGQNVTLSCEQNLNHDAMYWYRQDPGQGLRLIYYSQIVNDFQKGDIAEGYSVSREKKESFPLTVTSAQKNPTAFYLCASSVSVNTEAFFGQGTRLTVV.

The rearrangement links TRBV6-5 to TRBJ1-2, with no clear D. Trimming took 0 bases from V and 4 from J, leaving 9 bases between them. This CDR3 region has 14 residues. CDR1 and CDR2 from the germline V gene are MNHEY and SVGAGI. Here the CDR3 reads CASSYSGIGYGYTF. CDR3 coding DNA: TGTGCCAGCAGTTACTCAGGGATAGGCTATGGCTACACCTTC.

This chain uses TRBV29-1 with TRBJ2-7; 11 bases fit TRBD2. The germline V gene has CDR1 SQVTM and CDR2 ANQGSEA. V gave up 8 bases and J gave up 0 bases; unmatched junction bases: 3. This CDR3 region has 13 residues. CDR3 amino acids: CSFTSGSSYEQYF. The CDR3 DNA follows: TGCAGCTTTACTAGCGGGAGCTCCTACGAGCAGTACTTC.

This clone was detected only once. J is TRBJ1-4 and V is TRBV14; 7 bases align to TRBD1. CDR1 is SGHDN, CDR2 FVKESK, per germline. V dropped 1 base and J dropped 5; count of bases not matched to a gene: 7. The CDR3 runs to 16 residues. The CDR3 is CASSQGTGLPNEKLFF. The CDR3 nucleotides read TGTGCCAGCAGCCAAGGGACAGGACTACCGAATGAAAAACTGTTTTTT.

The genes are TRBV7-2 and TRBJ1-3; weak D call: TRBD1 (5 bases). The CDR3 consists of 18 residues. V was clipped by 2 bases and J by 4 bases, with 21 bases between them. Germline V gene lookup returns CDR1 SGHTA and CDR2 FQGNSA. CDR3 region: CASSLRSRAGKFGNTIYF. CDR3 coding DNA: TGTGCCAGCAGCTTAAGGTCCCGGGCAGGGAAATTCGGAAACACCATATATTTT.

This chain links TRBV7-2 with TRBJ1-6; TRBD1 is a possible D gene (6 bases). This CDR3 comprises 16 residues. Trimming shortened V by 2 bases and J by 7 bases, and 15 bases separated the two germline ends. Germline lookup yields CDR1 SGHTA and CDR2 FQGNSA. The CDR3 sequence is CASSLSYRAENSPLHF. CDR3 DNA: TGTGCCAGCAGCTTATCGTACAGGGCAGAGAATTCACCCCTCCACTTT. The variable domain in full, completed from reference TRBV7-2 and TRBJ1-6, reads GAGVSQSPSNKVTEKGKDVELRCDPISGHTALYWYRQSLGQGLEFLIYFQGNSAPDKSGLPSDRFSAERTGGSVSTLTIQRTQQEDSAVYLCASSLSYRAENSPLHFGNGTRLTVT.

This rearrangement joins TRBV4-1 to TRBJ1-6, with 9 bases lining up with TRBD1. CDR3 length: 15 residues. Germline CDR1 is MGHRA and CDR2 is YSYEKL. V lost 4 bases, J lost 7 bases, and 5 bases stayed unmatched. The CDR3 coding sequence is TGCGCCAGCAGCCGGGACAGGGCTCTGAATTCACCCCTCCACTTT. It codes for CASSRDRALNSPLHF.

The chain joins TRBV9 to TRBJ2-3; D not certain. Trimming took 0 bases from V and 0 from J, leaving 5 bases between them. Germline CDR1 is SGDLS and CDR2 is YYNGEE. The CDR3 consists of 14 residues. This CDR3 is CASSVASSTDTQYF. CDR3 coding DNA: TGTGCCAGCAGCGTAGCTTCTAGCACAGATACGCAGTATTTT.

CDR3 protein: CASSVARIAGGRSDTQYF. CDR3 DNA: TGTGCCAGCAGCGTAGCTAGGATAGCGGGGGGGCGGTCAGATACGCAGTATTTT. V gene TRBV9 combines with J gene TRBJ2-3; 11 bases agree with TRBD2. V lost 0 bases to trimming and J lost 4 bases; unmatched junction nucleotides: 10. The CDR3 spans 18 residues. The germline gives CDR1 SGDLS, CDR2 YYNGEE.

The CDR3, as DNA: TGCGCCAGCGGGGGAGGGGGGTCCCAAGAGACCCAGTACTTC. Amino acids: CASGGGGSQETQYF. The gene calls are TRBV5-1 and TRBJ2-5; tentatively, D is TRBD2 (7 bases). The CDR3 is 14 residues long. CDR1 SGHRS and CDR2 YFSETQ come from the germline V gene. Trimming removed 7 bases at V and 1 base at J, with 14 bases between.